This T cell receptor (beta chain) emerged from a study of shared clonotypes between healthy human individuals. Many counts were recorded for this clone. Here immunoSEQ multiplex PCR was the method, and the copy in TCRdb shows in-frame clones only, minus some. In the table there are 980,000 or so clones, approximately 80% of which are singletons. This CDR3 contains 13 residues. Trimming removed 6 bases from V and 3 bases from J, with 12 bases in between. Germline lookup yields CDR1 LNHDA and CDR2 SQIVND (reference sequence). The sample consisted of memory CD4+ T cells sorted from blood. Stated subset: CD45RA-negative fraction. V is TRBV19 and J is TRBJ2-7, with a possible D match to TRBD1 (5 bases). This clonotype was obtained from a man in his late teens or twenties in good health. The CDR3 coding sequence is TGTGCCAGTAGCCGATTTAGGGGCTACGAGCAGTACTTC. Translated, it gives CASSRFRGYEQYF.